Below are 32 T cell receptor beta chains sequenced from a single sample in a study of identical twins. Each CDR3 protein is one row after TCRdb ran MiXCR on the 5' RACE reads. The repertoire holds some 440,000 distinct CDR3 sequences, with approximately 24% as singletons. The same specimen was also included in a second study, on T cells expressing NK-cell markers.

Specimen: CD4+ T cells sorted from blood. All receptors derive from a woman aged 18-29 years in good health.

This clonotype was picked up a small number of times. The chain carries TRBV7-2 and TRBJ2-7; D call uncertain. The CDR3 runs 14 residues. The V end lost 5 bases, the J end lost 0 bases, and 11 bases lay between the germline ends. Per germline, CDR1 SGHTA and CDR2 FQGNSA. The CDR3 DNA sequence: TGTGCCAGCAGCCAAGAGACCCACTCCTACGAGCAGTACTTC. Translating gives CASSQETHSYEQYF.

This clonotype was detected only a few times. The chain couples TRBV7-2 to TRBJ1-2; no reliable D call. CDR3 size: 14 residues. Germline loops: CDR1 SGHTA, CDR2 FQGNSA. The V gene lost 0 bases and the J gene lost 3 bases, with 8 bases spanning the gap. CDR3 DNA: TGTGCCAGCAGCTTAGCTTTGGCAGACTATGGCTACACCTTC. Its translation: CASSLALADYGYTF.

The chain links TRBV2 to TRBJ2-1, with 13 bases that match TRBD2. This CDR3 is 16 amino acids long. With 6 bases clipped from V and 7 bases from J, the junction kept 9 bases outside the gene matches. Germline V lookup: CDR1 SNHLY, CDR2 FYNNEI. The DNA for the CDR3 is TGTGCCAGCAGATCCCGACTAGCGGGGGGCAGGAATGAGCAGTTCTTC. Its translation: CASRSRLAGGRNEQFF.

In its sample, this clonotype was seen many times. One junction end disagrees with the germline gene, perhaps due to a read error. The gene calls are TRBV12-3 or TRBV12-4 and TRBJ2-7; no clear D gene. This CDR3 spans 11 amino acids. CDR3 loop: CASRLGYEQYF. The CDR3 DNA is TGTGCCAGCAGGTTAGGGTACGAGCAGTACTTC.

In this sample, this clonotype turned up many times. The chain joins TRBV12-3 or TRBV12-4 to TRBJ2-2; D gene ambiguous. V lost 6 bases and J lost 6, with 8 bases in between. CDR3 size: 12 residues. CDR3 sequence reads: CASSSPPGELFF. For the CDR3, the DNA is TGTGCCAGCAGCTCCCCACCCGGGGAGCTGTTTTTT.

This chain uses TRBV7-7 with TRBJ2-2; TRBD2 might be the D (6 bases). Germline CDR1 and CDR2: SSHAT and FNYEAQ (reference sequence). The V and J ends lost 5 bases and 4 bases respectively, with 17 bases between them. CDR3 length: 16 amino acids. CDR3 region: CASSPDGGAATGELFF. Written as DNA, the CDR3 is TGTGCCAGCAGCCCAGACGGGGGAGCAGCCACCGGGGAGCTGTTTTTT.

This clonotype was detected a few times. The J gene is TRBJ2-7, the V gene TRBV20-1; TRBD2 matches at 14 bases. CDR3 length: 18 residues. J gave up 1 base and V 0 bases, and 8 bases lay outside the gene matches. In germline, CDR1 is DFQATT, CDR2 SNEGSKA (reference sequence). The CDR3 bases are TGCAGTGCTAGAGAACATAAGGGGACTAGCGGGGGATCCTACGAGCAGTACTTC. This encodes CSAREHKGTSGGSYEQYF.

The chain couples TRBV29-1 to TRBJ1-1, with unresolved D. The V end lost 4 bases, the J end lost 1 base, and 10 bases lay between the germline ends. The CDR3 totals 13 residues. From germline, CDR1 is SQVTM and CDR2 ANQGSEA. The CDR3 here is CSVGEPWNTEAFF. The CDR3 DNA sequence: TGCAGCGTTGGTGAACCCTGGAACACTGAAGCTTTCTTT.

This clonotype showed up just a few times. The chain uses TRBV5-1 and TRBJ1-4, with D possibly matching TRBD1 (6 bases). There are 14 residues in the CDR3. The germline V gene encodes CDR1 SGHRS and CDR2 YFSETQ. Trimming removed 4 bases at V and 7 bases at J, with 14 bases between. CDR3 sequence reads: CASSPLAGVEKLFF. The CDR3 nucleotides are TGCGCCAGCAGCCCCTTGGCAGGGGTTGAAAAACTGTTTTTT.

This clonotype was detected only a few times. The V call is TRBV29-1, the J call TRBJ2-1, with D unclear. The V and J ends lost 1 base and 0 bases respectively, with 7 bases between them. This CDR3 contains 14 residues. Germline assignment: CDR1 SQVTM and CDR2 ANQGSEA. CDR3 sequence: CSVEGGNSYNEQFF. DNA of the CDR3: TGCAGCGTTGAAGGTGGAAACTCCTACAATGAGCAGTTCTTC.

The chain links TRBV29-1 to TRBJ1-3; TRBD1 agrees at 7 bases. V was pared by 4 bases and J by 4 bases, with 7 bases of the junction left unmatched. CDR3 length equals 14 residues. Germline V gene data show CDR1 as SQVTM and CDR2 as ANQGSEA. CDR3 region: CSVAGTEAGNTIYF. The CDR3 nucleotides are TGCAGCGTTGCCGGGACAGAGGCAGGAAACACCATATATTTT.

This clonotype was recorded a few times. The chain has TRBV20-1 and TRBJ1-2; D gene unclear. Trimming took 3 bases from V and 8 from J, leaving 16 bases between them. CDR1 and CDR2 from the germline V gene are DFQATT and SNEGSKA (reference sequence). This CDR3 comprises 13 residues. CDR3 in amino acids: CSASSSETGGYTF. The CDR3 DNA is TGCAGTGCTAGTTCGTCCGAAACTGGAGGCTACACCTTC.

This clonotype appeared a few times. The rearrangement links TRBV20-1 to TRBJ2-1; TRBD1 or TRBD2 may be the D gene (5 bases each). Germline CDR1 is DFQATT and CDR2 is SNEGSKA (reference sequence). This CDR3 comprises 12 residues. The V end was cut by 6 bases, the J end by 7 bases, with 13 bases between. CDR3 protein: CSAPGRFNEQFF. CDR3 in DNA: TGCAGTGCACCGGGACGCTTTAATGAGCAGTTCTTC.

The chain joins TRBV20-1 to TRBJ2-5, with TRBD2 matching 7 bases. The trim removed 6 bases at V and 5 bases at J, leaving 12 bases unmatched. This CDR3 spans 14 amino acids. Germline V gene lookup returns CDR1 DFQATT and CDR2 SNEGSKA (reference sequence). CDR3 DNA sequence: TGCAGTGCCCACAGAGCGGGAAGCGGTGAGACCCAGTACTTC. It encodes CSAHRAGSGETQYF.

The chain recombines TRBV10-3 with TRBJ2-5; D not certain. The CDR3 runs to 12 residues. With 9 bases removed from V and 4 bases from J, the gap between germline ends came to 12 bases. Germline CDR1 is ENHRY and CDR2 is SYGVKD. As DNA, the CDR3 is TGTGCCATTGCGGACCGTCCAGAGACCCAGTACTTC. Its translation is CAIADRPETQYF.

The chain employs TRBV7-2 and TRBJ2-3; D is unclear. V lost 7 bases to trimming and J lost 0 bases, with 11 bases between them. CDR1 and CDR2 (germline): SGHTA, FQGNSA. This CDR3 is 14 amino acids long. CDR3 in DNA: TGTGCCAGCAAAACACAACCTAGCACAGATACGCAGTATTTT. This encodes CASKTQPSTDTQYF.

This clonotype was counted between two and nine times. The chain couples TRBV20-1 to TRBJ2-7; 9 bases line up with TRBD2. The ends lost 4 bases at V and 2 bases at J; junction bases unmatched: 6. Germline V gene data show CDR1 as DFQATT and CDR2 as SNEGSKA (reference sequence). The CDR3 spans 14 residues. CDR3 region: CSANGLAGTYEQYF. CDR3 bases: TGCAGTGCTAATGGGCTAGCGGGGACCTACGAGCAGTACTTC.

This clonotype was seen a few times. This chain connects TRBV11-1 to TRBJ1-5, with 8 bases that match TRBD1. The CDR3 is 18 amino acids. V lost 5 bases, J lost 8 bases, and 20 bases stayed unmatched. Germline V gene sequence: CDR1 SGHAT, CDR2 FQDESV (reference sequence). The CDR3 DNA reads TGTGCCAGCAGCCCTGGACAGGGAGGTCGTACCGTTAAAGAGCCCCAGCATTTT. Encoded protein: CASSPGQGGRTVKEPQHF.

In its sample, this clonotype was seen many times. The chain is built from TRBV12-3 or TRBV12-4 and TRBJ1-1; D is ambiguous. V lost 3 bases, J lost 5 bases, and 13 bases lay in between. CDR3 length equals 14 residues. This chain's CDR3 is CASSLSGRRTEAFF. The CDR3 DNA reads as TGTGCCAGCAGTTTGTCGGGGAGGCGGACTGAAGCTTTCTTT.

The chain carries TRBV20-1 and TRBJ1-1, with D possibly TRBD1 on 5 matching bases. V gave up 2 bases and J gave up 5 bases, with 12 bases separating them. CDR1 and CDR2 from the germline V gene are DFQATT and SNEGSKA (reference sequence). This CDR3 has 13 residues. This CDR3 reads CSARSLGGTEAFF. CDR3 coding DNA: TGCAGTGCTAGAAGTTTGGGGGGGACTGAAGCTTTCTTT.

In this sample, this clonotype turned up a few times. The chain joins TRBV28 to TRBJ1-5; TRBD1 aligns across 9 bases. The CDR3 length is 18 residues. Losses at the gene ends were 6 bases for V and 2 bases for J; bases not matched to a gene: 14. The germline V gene has CDR1 MDHEN and CDR2 SYDVKM. The CDR3 region is CASRTGTGRGNGNQPQHF. The CDR3 region has the DNA TGTGCCAGCAGGACCGGGACAGGGCGAGGTAATGGCAATCAGCCCCAGCATTTT.

CDR3 amino acids: CASGQGGYGYTF. The CDR3 coding sequence is TGTGCCAGCGGTCAGGGCGGCTATGGCTACACCTTC. The chain links TRBV12-3 or TRBV12-4 to TRBJ1-2; D might be TRBD1 (5 bases). V lost 8 bases and J lost 4, with 11 bases in between. This CDR3 spans 12 amino acids.

This clonotype was observed many times. This chain links TRBV12-3 or TRBV12-4 with TRBJ2-5; D is ambiguous. The CDR3 is 11 residues long. The V end was cut by 6 bases, the J end by 5 bases, with 7 bases between. The CDR3 reads CASSPRETQYF. Here the CDR3 DNA reads TGTGCCAGCAGCCCAAGGGAGACCCAGTACTTC.

This clonotype was detected a few times. The chain combines TRBV12-3 or TRBV12-4 with TRBJ2-2; 7 positions match TRBD2. This CDR3 spans 15 amino acids. Trimming cost V 2 bases and J 5 bases; bases outside gene matches: 5. CDR3 region: CASSLSGVRTGELFF. The CDR3, as DNA: TGTGCCAGCAGTTTAAGCGGGGTTCGAACCGGGGAGCTGTTTTTT.

This clonotype has more than one count but fewer than ten. J is TRBJ1-2 and V is TRBV7-9, with D perhaps matching TRBD1 (5 bases). Germline V gene sequence: CDR1 SEHNR, CDR2 FQNEAQ (reference sequence). V was clipped by 0 bases and J by 5 bases, with 7 bases between them. The CDR3 consists of 13 residues. CDR3 amino acids: CASSLAAGYGYTF. The DNA for the CDR3 is TGTGCCAGCAGCTTAGCCGCAGGGTATGGCTACACCTTC.

The chain links TRBV12-3 or TRBV12-4 to TRBJ2-5, with TRBD1 matching 7 bases. There are 14 residues in the CDR3. The trim removed 1 base at V and 6 bases at J, leaving 5 bases unmatched. This chain's CDR3 is CASSLVQGRQTQYF. Written as DNA, the CDR3 is TGTGCCAGCAGTTTAGTACAGGGGCGACAGACCCAGTACTTC.

The chain uses TRBV7-2 and TRBJ2-2, with unresolved D. The V end was cut by 5 bases, the J end by 5 bases, with 18 bases between. The germline V gene encodes CDR1 SGHTA and CDR2 FQGNSA. This CDR3 has 16 amino acids. CDR3 DNA: TGTGCCAGCAGCCAAGCTGTGCTCGTGAGGACCGGGGAGCTGTTTTTT. Amino acids: CASSQAVLVRTGELFF.

This clonotype was seen a few times. The genes are TRBV20-1 and TRBJ2-3; D is unresolved. Germline V gives CDR1 DFQATT, CDR2 SNEGSKA (reference sequence). The ends were cut back, 2 bases at V and 0 bases at J, with 3 bases in the middle. The CDR3 sequence is 12 residues long. CDR3 loop: CSARRSTDTQYF. CDR3 sequence (DNA): TGCAGTGCTAGACGGAGCACAGATACGCAGTATTTT.

This clonotype appeared a few times. The gene calls are TRBV9 and TRBJ1-5; D is unresolved. Trimming pared 0 bases from V and 7 bases from J, leaving 14 bases between. CDR1 and CDR2 from the germline V gene are SGDLS and YYNGEE. The CDR3 is made up of 15 amino acids. For the CDR3, the DNA is TGTGCCAGCAGCGTAGATGGGCAGGTCAGGCAGCCCCAGCATTTT. As protein: CASSVDGQVRQPQHF.

A few counts support this clonotype. This chain joins TRBV4-3 and TRBJ1-5; possibly TRBD1 for D (5 bases). CDR3 length: 15 residues. Deletions cut 0 bases from V and 6 bases from J, with 12 bases between. Germline assignment: CDR1 LGHNA and CDR2 YSLEER. The CDR3 nucleotides are TGCGCCAGCAGCCAAGAAGCAGGGAAGGCTCAGCCCCAGCATTTT. Its protein is CASSQEAGKAQPQHF.

In its sample, this clonotype was seen a few times. This chain uses TRBV10-3 with TRBJ2-6; 7 bases agree with TRBD1. V lost 8 bases to trimming and J lost 2 bases; unmatched junction nucleotides: 6. Germline loops: CDR1 ENHRY, CDR2 SYGVKD. This CDR3 has 15 residues. The CDR3 nucleotides are TGTGCCATCGGGAAGGGGGCACCTGGGGCCAACGTCCTGACTTTC. Translated, it gives CAIGKGAPGANVLTF.

The genes are TRBV9 and TRBJ2-7; D is possibly TRBD1 (6 bases). This CDR3 has 13 residues. CDR1 and CDR2 (germline): SGDLS, YYNGEE. Deletions cut 6 bases from V and 5 bases from J, with 15 bases between. CDR3 protein: CASNLQGDDEQYF. The CDR3, as DNA: TGTGCCAGCAATTTACAGGGAGACGACGAGCAGTACTTC.